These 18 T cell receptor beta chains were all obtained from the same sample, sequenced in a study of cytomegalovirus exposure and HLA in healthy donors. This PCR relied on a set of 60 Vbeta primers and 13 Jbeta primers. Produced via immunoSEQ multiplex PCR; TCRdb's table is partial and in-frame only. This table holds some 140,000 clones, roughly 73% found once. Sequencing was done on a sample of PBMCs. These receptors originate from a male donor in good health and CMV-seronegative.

The CDR3: CASSSRDRGETQYF. CDR3 coding DNA: TGTGCCAGCAGCTCCCGGGACAGGGGAGAGACCCAGTACTTC. This chain uses TRBV11-1 with TRBJ2-5; 10 nucleotides align to TRBD1. From germline, CDR1 is SGHAT and CDR2 FQDESV (reference sequence). With V trimmed by 4 bases and J by 4 bases, 3 bases remained unmatched. CDR3 length equals 14 residues.

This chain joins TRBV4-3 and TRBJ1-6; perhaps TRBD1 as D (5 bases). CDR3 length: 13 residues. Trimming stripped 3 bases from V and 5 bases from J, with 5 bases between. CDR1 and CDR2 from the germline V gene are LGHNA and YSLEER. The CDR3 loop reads CASSQTDNSPLHF. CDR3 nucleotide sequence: TGCGCCAGCAGCCAGACAGATAATTCACCCCTCCACTTT.

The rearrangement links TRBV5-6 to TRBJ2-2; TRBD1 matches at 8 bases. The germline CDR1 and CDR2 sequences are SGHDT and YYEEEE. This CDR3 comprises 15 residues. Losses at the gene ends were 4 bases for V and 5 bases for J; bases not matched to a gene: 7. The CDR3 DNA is TGTGCCAGCAGCGGTGACAGGGGAACAACCGGGGAGCTGTTTTTT. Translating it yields CASSGDRGTTGELFF.

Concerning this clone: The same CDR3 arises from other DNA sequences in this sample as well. Written as DNA, the CDR3 is TGTGCCAGCAGGCGAGAGACAGATACGCAGTATTTT. Its protein product is CASRRETDTQYF. V is TRBV7-9 and J is TRBJ2-3; no definite D call. This CDR3 comprises 12 residues. The germline CDR1 and CDR2 sequences are SEHNR and FQNEAQ (reference sequence). The germline V and J ends were trimmed by 6 bases and 3 bases, with 7 bases remaining between them.

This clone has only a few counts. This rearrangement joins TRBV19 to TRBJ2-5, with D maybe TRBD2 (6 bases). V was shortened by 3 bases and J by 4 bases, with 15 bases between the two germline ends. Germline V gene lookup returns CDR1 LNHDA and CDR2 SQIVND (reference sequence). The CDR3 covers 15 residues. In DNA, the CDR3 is TGTGCCAGTAGTATTGGTCCCGCGGGACCAGAGACCCAGTACTTC. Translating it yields CASSIGPAGPETQYF. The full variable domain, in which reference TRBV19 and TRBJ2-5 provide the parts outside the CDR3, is DGGITQSPKYLFRKEGQNVTLSCEQNLNHDAMYWYRQDPGQGLRLIYYSQIVNDFQKGDIAEGYSVSREKKESFPLTVTSAQKNPTAFYLCASSIGPAGPETQYFGPGTRLLVL.

CDR3 region: CASSVGASGGASTDTQYF. Written as DNA, the CDR3 is TGTGCCAGCAGCGTAGGGGCTAGCGGGGGTGCTAGCACAGATACGCAGTATTTT. The chain uses TRBV9 and TRBJ2-3, with 10 bases matching TRBD2. CDR3 length equals 18 residues. Trimming at V came to 0 bases and at J to 0 bases, leaving 7 bases not matched to a gene. CDR1 is SGDLS and CDR2 is YYNGEE in the germline V gene.

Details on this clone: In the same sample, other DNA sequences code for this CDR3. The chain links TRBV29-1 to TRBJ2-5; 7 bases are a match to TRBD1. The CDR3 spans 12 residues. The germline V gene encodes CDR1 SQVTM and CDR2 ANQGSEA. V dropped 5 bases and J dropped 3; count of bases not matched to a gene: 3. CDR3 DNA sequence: TGCAGCGTTAGAACAGGGGAAGAGACCCAGTACTTC. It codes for CSVRTGEETQYF.

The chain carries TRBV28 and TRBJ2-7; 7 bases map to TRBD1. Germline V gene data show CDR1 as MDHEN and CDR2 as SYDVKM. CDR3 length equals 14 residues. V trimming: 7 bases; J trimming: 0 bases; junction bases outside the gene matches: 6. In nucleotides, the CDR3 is TGTGCCAGCACAAGACAGGGCCACTCCTACGAGCAGTACTTC. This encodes CASTRQGHSYEQYF. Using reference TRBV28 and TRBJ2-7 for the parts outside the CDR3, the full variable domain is DVKVTQSSRYLVKRTGEKVFLECVQDMDHENMFWYRQDPGLGLRLIYFSYDVKMKEKGDIPEGYSVSREKKERFSLILESASTNQTSMYLCASTRQGHSYEQYFGPGTRLTVT.

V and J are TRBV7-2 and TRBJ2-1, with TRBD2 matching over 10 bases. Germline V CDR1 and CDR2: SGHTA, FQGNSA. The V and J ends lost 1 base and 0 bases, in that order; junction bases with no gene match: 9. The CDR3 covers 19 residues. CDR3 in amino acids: CASSLVGSSGGLSYNEQFF. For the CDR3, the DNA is TGTGCCAGCAGCTTAGTAGGGTCTAGCGGGGGACTCTCCTACAATGAGCAGTTCTTC.

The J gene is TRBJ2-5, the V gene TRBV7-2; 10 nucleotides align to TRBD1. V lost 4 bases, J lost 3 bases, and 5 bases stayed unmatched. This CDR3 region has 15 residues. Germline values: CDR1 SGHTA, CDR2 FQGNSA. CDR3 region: CASSSRQGAKETQYF. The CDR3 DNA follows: TGTGCCAGCAGCTCTCGACAGGGGGCCAAAGAGACCCAGTACTTC.

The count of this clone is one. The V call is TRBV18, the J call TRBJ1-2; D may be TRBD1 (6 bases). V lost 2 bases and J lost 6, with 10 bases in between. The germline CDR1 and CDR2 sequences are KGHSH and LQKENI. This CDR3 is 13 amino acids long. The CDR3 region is CASSPGGEDGYTF. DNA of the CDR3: TGTGCCAGCTCACCAGGGGGCGAAGATGGCTACACCTTC.

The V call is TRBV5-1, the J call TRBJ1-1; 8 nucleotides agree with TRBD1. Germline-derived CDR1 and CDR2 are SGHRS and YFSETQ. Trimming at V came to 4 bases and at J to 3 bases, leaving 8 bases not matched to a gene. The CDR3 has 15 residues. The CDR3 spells CASSEDRVDDTEAFF. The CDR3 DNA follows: TGCGCCAGCAGCGAGGACAGGGTGGATGACACTGAAGCTTTCTTT.

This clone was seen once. The CDR3 here is CASSFGTENTEAFF. The CDR3 nucleotides read TGTGCCAGCAGCTTCGGGACAGAGAACACTGAAGCTTTCTTT. V usage is TRBV6-5 and J usage is TRBJ1-1; TRBD1 matches 7 bases. The CDR3 is made up of 14 amino acids. V gave up 6 bases and J gave up 1 base; unmatched junction bases: 5. Germline lookup yields CDR1 MNHEY and CDR2 SVGAGI.

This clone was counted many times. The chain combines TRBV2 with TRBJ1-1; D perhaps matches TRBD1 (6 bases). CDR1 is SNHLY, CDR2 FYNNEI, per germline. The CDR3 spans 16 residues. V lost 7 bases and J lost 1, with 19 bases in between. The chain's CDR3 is CASIYGEGGKNTEAFF. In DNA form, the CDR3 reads TGTGCCAGCATCTATGGGGAGGGGGGGAAGAACACTGAAGCTTTCTTT.

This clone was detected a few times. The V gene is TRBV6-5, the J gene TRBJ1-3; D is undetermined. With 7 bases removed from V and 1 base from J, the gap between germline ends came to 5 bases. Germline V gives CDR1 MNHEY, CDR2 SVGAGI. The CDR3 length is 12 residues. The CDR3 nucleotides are TGTGCCAGCACCGGTTCTGGAAACACCATATATTTT. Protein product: CASTGSGNTIYF.

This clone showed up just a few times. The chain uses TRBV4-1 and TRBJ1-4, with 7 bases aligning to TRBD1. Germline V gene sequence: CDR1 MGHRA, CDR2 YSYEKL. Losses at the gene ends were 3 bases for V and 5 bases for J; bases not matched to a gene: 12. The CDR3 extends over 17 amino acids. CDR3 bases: TGCGCCAGCAGCCACCTCTCCGCTCCGGGACAGAATGAAAAACTGTTTTTT. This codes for CASSHLSAPGQNEKLFF.

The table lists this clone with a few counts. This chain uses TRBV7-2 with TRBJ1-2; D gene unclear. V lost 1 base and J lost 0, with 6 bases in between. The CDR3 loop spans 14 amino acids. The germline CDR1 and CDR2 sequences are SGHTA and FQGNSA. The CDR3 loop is CASSLERANYGYTF. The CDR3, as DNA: TGTGCCAGCAGCTTAGAGAGAGCTAACTATGGCTACACCTTC.

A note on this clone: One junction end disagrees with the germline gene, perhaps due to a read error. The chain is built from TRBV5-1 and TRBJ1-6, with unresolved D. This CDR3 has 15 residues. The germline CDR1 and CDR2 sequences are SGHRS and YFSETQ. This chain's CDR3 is CVSSLSGSHNSPLHF. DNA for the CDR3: TGCGTCAGCAGCTTATCCGGGAGTCATAATTCACCCCTCCACTTT.